This T cell receptor beta chain was documented in a study of control samples from healthy donors and cancer patients. Libraries were prepared by immunoSEQ multiplex PCR; TCRdb keeps only in-frame clonotypes and omits some of them. In the table there are more than 85,000 clones, around 84% of which are singletons. This clone has just one count. The length of the CDR3 is 16 residues. V shed 4 bases and J 7 bases; nucleotides not matched to a gene: 12. In germline, CDR1 is MNHNS, CDR2 SASEGT. The origin of this receptor is a man in his 70s with lung cancer. Sample: PBMCs. V usage is TRBV6-1 and J usage is TRBJ2-2, with 7 bases that match TRBD1. CDR3 region: CASSGNIGGWSGELFF. CDR3 sequence (DNA): TGTGCCAGCAGTGGAAATATAGGGGGCTGGAGCGGGGAGCTGTTTTTT.